The present T cell receptor (beta chain) was sequenced within a study of blood T cell repertoires in COVID-19. About the research overall: From the United States, Italy and Spain came samples of acute and convalescent COVID-19. T cells, B-cell-depleted T cells, or PBMCs provided the cDNA or gDNA that served as material.

Trimming pared 0 bases from V and 8 bases from J, leaving 15 bases between. There are 15 residues in the CDR3. Germline V gene lookup returns CDR1 SGDLS and CDR2 YYNGEE. Per the original data handling: Estimation of nucleated cell counts relied on the amplification of reference gene primers. This table comes from immunoSEQ multiplex PCR, and its TCRdb copy is limited to in-frame clones, with some not included. V, J and clone size are taken as reported in that table, and D and trimming were inferred from the DNA itself. This table has approximately 110,000 clones, roughly 84% appearing once. The receptor was derived from a woman of 80 years or more with active or convalescent COVID-19. V gene TRBV9 combines with J gene TRBJ2-1, with D possibly being TRBD1 (5 bases). The sequenced material came from peripheral blood. The CDR3 spells CASSVVGRVFDEQFF. The CDR3 coding sequence is TGTGCCAGCAGCGTAGTGGGCAGGGTATTCGATGAGCAGTTCTTC.